The 31 T cell receptor beta chains presented below share a single source sample, sequenced in a study of CD8+ T cells in alopecia areata. It was cDNA, reverse transcribed from extracted RNA, that served as the sequencing template. The assay was immunoSEQ multiplex PCR, and TCRdb's table has in-frame clones only and misses some. The top ten hold about a sixth of the sample, which has tens of thousands of clones, roughly 60% seen once. Sequenced input: NKG2D-high CD8+ T cells sorted from blood. Every receptor here comes from a human donor with alopecia areata.

There are a few counts of this clone. The chain carries TRBV11-2 and TRBJ2-1, with D maybe TRBD1 (5 bases). Germline V gene data show CDR1 as SGHAT and CDR2 as FQNNGV. The CDR3 has 19 amino acids. The V gene lost 5 bases and the J gene lost 2 bases, with 25 bases spanning the gap. CDR3 residues: CASSPHSSTVSKTYNEQFF. The CDR3 DNA is TGTGCCAGCAGCCCTCATTCCTCGACAGTAAGTAAGACCTACAATGAGCAGTTCTTC.

The V gene is TRBV12-5, the J gene TRBJ2-5, with a possible D match to TRBD2 (6 bases). V was pared by 3 bases and J by 2 bases, with 7 bases between. The germline gives CDR1 LGHNT, CDR2 FRNRAP. The CDR3 is 13 amino acids. CDR3 in amino acids: CASGLGLQETQYF. In nucleotides, the CDR3 is TGTGCTAGTGGTTTAGGACTACAAGAGACCCAGTACTTC.

This clone was detected a few times. The chain employs TRBV19 and TRBJ2-2, with D possibly being TRBD1 (6 bases). Germline CDR1 reads LNHDA; CDR2 reads SQIVND (reference sequence). The V end lost 5 bases, the J end lost 5 bases, and 15 bases lay between the germline ends. The CDR3 length is 15 residues. CDR3 in amino acids: CASSPLDSPTGELFF. In nucleotides, the CDR3 is TGTGCCAGTAGTCCACTGGACAGTCCTACCGGGGAGCTGTTTTTT.

J is TRBJ2-1 and V is TRBV10-1; 10 positions match TRBD2. Germline lookup yields CDR1 WNHNN and CDR2 SYGVQD (reference sequence). CDR3 length: 15 residues. V was pared by 6 bases and J by 5 bases, with 7 bases of the junction left unmatched. CDR3 in amino acids: CASSGGLARNNEQFF. The CDR3, as DNA: TGCGCCAGCAGCGGGGGACTAGCGAGGAACAATGAGCAGTTCTTC.

The chain has TRBV7-9 and TRBJ2-7; unclear D gene. V lost 3 bases and J lost 6, with 9 bases in between. This CDR3 has 12 residues. CDR1 is SEHNR and CDR2 is FQNEAQ in the germline V gene (reference sequence). The CDR3 sequence is CASSFLGLEQYF. For the CDR3, the DNA is TGTGCCAGCAGCTTCCTGGGCCTCGAGCAGTACTTC.

The V and J genes are TRBV4-1 and TRBJ1-2; unclear D gene. The CDR3 runs 15 residues. Trimming left V 5 bases short and J 0 bases short, with 13 bases between. The germline CDR1 and CDR2 sequences are MGHRA and YSYEKL. CDR3 in amino acids: CASSTDLATNYGYTF. The CDR3 DNA reads as TGCGCCAGCAGCACAGACCTAGCTACTAACTATGGCTACACCTTC.

This rearrangement joins TRBV2 to TRBJ2-5; D remains unclear. The V gene lost 4 bases and the J gene lost 2 bases, with 11 bases spanning the gap. The CDR3 is made up of 14 amino acids. Germline loops: CDR1 SNHLY, CDR2 FYNNEI. CDR3 residues: CASSGQKEQETQYF. The CDR3 DNA follows: TGTGCCAGCAGTGGCCAGAAAGAGCAAGAGACCCAGTACTTC.

This chain connects TRBV30 to TRBJ1-5; tentative D call: TRBD1 (5 bases). V lost 1 base and J lost 5, with 9 bases in between. The CDR3 loop spans 13 amino acids. Germline V gives CDR1 GTSNPN, CDR2 SVGIG (reference sequence). The DNA for the CDR3 is TGTGCCTGGAGTGATGGGGGGGATCAGCCCCAGCATTTT. As protein: CAWSDGGDQPQHF.

The chain links TRBV28 to TRBJ2-2; D unclear. The CDR3 extends over 14 amino acids. CDR1 and CDR2 from the germline V gene are MDHEN and SYDVKM. The V and J ends lost 5 bases and 4 bases respectively, with 11 bases between them. CDR3 nucleotide sequence: TGTGCCAGCAGTCCAACGGCAACCACCGGGGAGCTGTTTTTT. Translated: CASSPTATTGELFF. Filled out from reference TRBV28 and TRBJ2-2, the complete variable domain reads DVKVTQSSRYLVKRTGEKVFLECVQDMDHENMFWYRQDPGLGLRLIYFSYDVKMKEKGDIPEGYSVSREKKERFSLILESASTNQTSMYLCASSPTATTGELFFGEGSRLTVL.

V gene TRBV4-1 combines with J gene TRBJ2-3, with D perhaps matching TRBD2 (6 bases). Germline-derived CDR1 and CDR2 are MGHRA and YSYEKL. The CDR3 has 15 amino acids. Trimming left V 0 bases short and J 4 bases short, with 11 bases between. The CDR3 bases are TGCGCCAGCAGCCAAGATCGCGGGGTATCAGATACGCAGTATTTT. Its protein product is CASSQDRGVSDTQYF.

In its sample, this clone was seen a few times. The V and J genes are TRBV9 and TRBJ2-1, with D perhaps given as TRBD1 or TRBD2 (5 bases each). Germline V CDR1 and CDR2: SGDLS, YYNGEE. This CDR3 is built from 15 residues. Trimming cost V 0 bases and J 7 bases, with 14 bases left between them. The CDR3 coding sequence is TGTGCCAGCAGCGTAGGGGGGAGTCTTGCAAATGAGCAGTTCTTC. This translates into CASSVGGSLANEQFF. Based on the CDR3 plus reference TRBV9 and TRBJ2-1, the full variable domain is DSGVTQTPKHLITATGQRVTLRCSPRSGDLSVYWYQQSLDQGLQFLIQYYNGEERAKGNILERFSAQQFPDLHSELNLSSLELGDSALYFCASSVGGSLANEQFFGPGTRLTVL.

This chain uses TRBV5-1 with TRBJ1-1; D gene uncertain. Trimming took 0 bases from V and 6 from J, leaving 3 bases between them. Germline V gene data show CDR1 as SGHRS and CDR2 as YFSETQ. This CDR3 region has 11 residues. The CDR3 DNA reads TGCGCCAGCAGCTTGGGCTCTGAAGCTTTCTTT. Amino acid sequence: CASSLGSEAFF.

This clone appeared a few times. The chain has TRBV4-1 and TRBJ2-7; TRBD2 is a possible D gene (5 bases). The CDR3 loop spans 15 amino acids. Per germline, CDR1 MGHRA and CDR2 YSYEKL. V shed 1 base and J shed 4 bases, with 14 bases lying between them. The chain's CDR3 is CASSQGISVSYEQYF. Here the CDR3 DNA reads TGCGCCAGCAGCCAAGGCATTAGCGTCTCGTACGAGCAGTACTTC.

The chain is built from TRBV4-3 and TRBJ1-2, with a weak D call TRBD1 (6 bases). The CDR3 is made up of 15 amino acids. Germline V gene sequence: CDR1 LGHNA, CDR2 YSLEER. The V and J ends lost 0 bases and 8 bases respectively, with 16 bases between them. The CDR3 nucleotides are TGCGCCAGCAGCCAAGATTGGGGAAACAGGGACGGCTACACCTTC. As protein: CASSQDWGNRDGYTF.

This chain connects TRBV19 to TRBJ2-5, with D possibly called TRBD1 or TRBD2 (5 bases each). V dropped 1 base and J dropped 3 bases, with 6 bases sitting between them. The germline CDR1 and CDR2 sequences are LNHDA and SQIVND (reference sequence). The CDR3 extends over 13 amino acids. The CDR3 region has the DNA TGTGCCAGTAGTATAGTGGGGGAAGAGACCCAGTACTTC. It codes for CASSIVGEETQYF.

The chain is built from TRBV25-1 and TRBJ2-2; D remains unclear. The CDR3 has 11 amino acids. Deletions cut 2 bases from V and 5 bases from J, with 0 bases between. The germline V gene encodes CDR1 MGHDK and CDR2 SYGVNS. This chain's CDR3 is CASSETGELFF. The CDR3 DNA reads as TGTGCCAGCAGTGAAACCGGGGAGCTGTTTTTT.

This clone has a handful of counts. The chain has TRBV7-9 and TRBJ1-2; D might be TRBD1 (6 bases). Germline CDR1 is SEHNR and CDR2 is FQNEAQ (reference sequence). The V end was cut by 5 bases, the J end by 6 bases, with 13 bases between. This CDR3 region has 13 residues. CDR3 bases: TGTGCCAGCAGCCAACAGGGTCTCCATGGCTACACCTTC. Translation: CASSQQGLHGYTF.

The rearrangement joins TRBV4-1 to TRBJ1-1, with D perhaps TRBD1 (5 bases). CDR1 is MGHRA and CDR2 is YSYEKL in the germline V gene. V was cut by 2 bases and J by 3 bases, with 7 bases left in between. This CDR3 region has 13 residues. The CDR3 region has the DNA TGCGCCAGCAGCCAACGGGGACACACTGAAGCTTTCTTT. Amino acids: CASSQRGHTEAFF.

The chain combines TRBV6-5 with TRBJ2-3; D gene unclear. CDR3 length equals 15 residues. Germline assignment: CDR1 MNHEY and CDR2 SVGAGI. V dropped 2 bases and J dropped 0 bases, with 9 bases sitting between them. This CDR3 reads CASSYGLGSTDTQYF. The DNA for the CDR3 is TGTGCCAGCAGTTACGGGCTTGGAAGCACAGATACGCAGTATTTT.

The chain combines TRBV7-9 with TRBJ1-5; D gene uncertain. The CDR3 covers 13 residues. V was cut by 0 bases and J by 3 bases, with 3 bases left in between. Germline V gene sequence: CDR1 SEHNR, CDR2 FQNEAQ (reference sequence). As DNA, the CDR3 is TGTGCCAGCAGCTTAGCGGCCAATCAGCCCCAGCATTTT. Amino acid sequence: CASSLAANQPQHF.

The chain recombines TRBV7-9 with TRBJ2-7; 7 bases match TRBD2. This CDR3 contains 15 residues. Germline V gene data show CDR1 as SEHNR and CDR2 as FQNEAQ (reference sequence). The V gene end was trimmed by 5 bases and the J gene end by 2 bases; junction bases not matched to a gene: 9. The CDR3 loop is CASSPAGTVAYEQYF. The CDR3 DNA sequence: TGTGCCAGCAGCCCAGCGGGGACGGTGGCCTACGAGCAGTACTTC.

In its sample, this clone was seen a few times. The J gene is TRBJ2-2, the V gene TRBV4-1; 8 bases fit TRBD2. The CDR3 runs 14 residues. Germline CDR1 is MGHRA and CDR2 is YSYEKL. V trimming: 3 bases; J trimming: 6 bases; junction bases outside the gene matches: 3. CDR3 sequence reads: CASSQGLVSGELFF. In DNA, the CDR3 is TGCGCCAGCAGCCAGGGACTAGTATCCGGGGAGCTGTTTTTT.

The V and J genes are TRBV19 and TRBJ2-2; 12 nucleotides line up with TRBD2. V was clipped by 4 bases and J by 5 bases; unmatched bases: 11. CDR1 and CDR2 from the germline V gene are LNHDA and SQIVND (reference sequence). The CDR3 consists of 18 residues. CDR3 region: CASSTERTSGKLTGELFF. In nucleotides, the CDR3 is TGTGCCAGTAGTACGGAACGGACTAGCGGGAAATTGACCGGGGAGCTGTTTTTT. The entire variable domain, with the rest obtained from reference TRBV19 and TRBJ2-2, is as follows: DGGITQSPKYLFRKEGQNVTLSCEQNLNHDAMYWYRQDPGQGLRLIYYSQIVNDFQKGDIAEGYSVSREKKESFPLTVTSAQKNPTAFYLCASSTERTSGKLTGELFFGEGSRLTVL.

The chain uses TRBV19 and TRBJ2-2; D is unresolved. The germline V gene has CDR1 LNHDA and CDR2 SQIVND (reference sequence). This CDR3 is 14 amino acids long. Trimming cost V 1 base and J 5 bases, with 8 bases left between them. The CDR3 region is CASSIGLGTGELFF. The CDR3 bases are TGTGCCAGTAGTATAGGACTGGGAACCGGGGAGCTGTTTTTT.

Note on this clone: One junction end disagrees with the germline gene, perhaps due to a read error. This chain links TRBV29-1 with TRBJ1-2; D perhaps matches TRBD1 (6 bases). CDR3 length equals 11 residues. Germline-derived CDR1 and CDR2 are SQVTM and ANQGSEA. CDR3 residues: CSVTLQGLFAF. The CDR3 DNA is TGCAGCGTGACACTACAGGGTTTATTTGCCTTC.

This clone was observed a few times. V and J are TRBV7-9 and TRBJ2-1, with D maybe TRBD1 (5 bases). Germline-derived CDR1 and CDR2 are SEHNR and FQNEAQ (reference sequence). This CDR3 is built from 15 residues. V was clipped by 6 bases and J by 1 base, with 13 bases between them. The CDR3 region is CASRDPGASYNEQFF. The CDR3 DNA sequence: TGTGCCAGCAGGGACCCTGGGGCGTCCTACAATGAGCAGTTCTTC.

This chain joins TRBV5-1 and TRBJ2-2; TRBD1 agrees at 7 bases. Germline V lookup: CDR1 SGHRS, CDR2 YFSETQ. The ends lost 0 bases at V and 1 base at J; junction bases unmatched: 3. This CDR3 spans 16 amino acids. The CDR3 sequence is CASSLAQGLNTGELFF. The CDR3 nucleotides are TGCGCCAGCAGCTTGGCACAGGGGTTGAACACCGGGGAGCTGTTTTTT. The full variable domain, its missing parts supplied by reference TRBV5-1 and TRBJ2-2, is KAGVTQTPRYLIKTRGQQVTLSCSPISGHRSVSWYQQTPGQGLQFLFEYFSETQRNKGNFPGRFSGRQFSNSRSEMNVSTLELGDSALYLCASSLAQGLNTGELFFGEGSRLTVL.

The V call is TRBV7-3, the J call TRBJ2-3; either TRBD1 or TRBD2 may fit D (5 bases each). This CDR3 is 16 amino acids long. Germline V gives CDR1 SGHTA, CDR2 FQGTGA. V was shortened by 5 bases and J by 2 bases, with 17 bases between the two germline ends. Here the CDR3 DNA reads TGTGCCAGCAGCGCTGGCCGGGACCGTCACACAGATACGCAGTATTTT. It is translated as CASSAGRDRHTDTQYF.

The chain employs TRBV29-1 and TRBJ1-2, with a possible D match to TRBD1 (6 bases). The V end was cut by 5 bases, the J end by 8 bases, with 21 bases between. CDR3 length: 14 amino acids. CDR1 and CDR2 (germline): SQVTM, ANQGSEA. CDR3 protein: CSVLTGLEREGYTF. The DNA for the CDR3 is TGCAGCGTTTTAACAGGGCTGGAACGTGAGGGCTACACCTTC.

This chain uses TRBV7-8 with TRBJ2-3, with 12 bases that match TRBD2. The CDR3 extends over 18 amino acids. Germline lookup yields CDR1 SGHVS and CDR2 FQNEAQ. V shed 3 bases, J shed 5 bases, and the junction held 12 bases outside the gene matches. The CDR3 DNA reads as TGTGCCAGCAGCTTTGGACTAGCGGGACCTCTCGGGGGAGATACGCAGTATTTT. Its translation: CASSFGLAGPLGGDTQYF.

J is TRBJ1-1 and V is TRBV7-3; TRBD1 aligns across 7 bases. V gave up 1 base and J gave up 6 bases; unmatched junction bases: 20. Looked up from germline, CDR1 is SGHTA and CDR2 is FQGTGA. The length of the CDR3 is 19 residues. The CDR3, as DNA: TGTGCCAGCAGCTTAAACCCAGGGGGGAACGTGGGGTTTGGTGCTGAAGCTTTCTTT. It translates to CASSLNPGGNVGFGAEAFF.